The next 16 T cell receptor beta chains were all read from a single sample in a study of patients and donors after allogeneic stem cell transplantation. TCRdb passed the RT-PCR reads through MiXCR, listing each CDR3 protein once. The repertoire holds more than 850,000 distinct CDR3 sequences, 15% to 20% seen once, with roughly 6% in the top ten. Sequenced input: blood, either unsorted or a sorted T cell fraction (not recorded which). Every receptor here comes from a human donor who was either an allogeneic HSCT recipient or a stem cell or donor lymphocyte infusion donor (not recorded which). It is not recorded whose cells these are; they may come from a transplant donor.

The chain carries TRBV3-1 and TRBJ1-2, with a tentative D call TRBD1 (5 bases). Germline V gene sequence: CDR1 LGHDT, CDR2 YNNKEL (reference sequence). CDR3 length: 13 residues. Trimming cost V 4 bases and J 8 bases, with 14 bases left between them. The CDR3 DNA sequence: TGTGCCAGCAGCCCGGGACCGCCGCGCGGCTACACCTTC. Translation gives CASSPGPPRGYTF.

This clonotype was seen a few times. The chain carries TRBV7-8 and TRBJ1-1, with D possibly TRBD1 on 5 matching bases. CDR3 length: 14 amino acids. The germline V gene has CDR1 SGHVS and CDR2 FQNEAQ. Trimming left V 5 bases short and J 1 base short, with 11 bases between. CDR3 nucleotides: TGTGCCAGCAGCGCCGCAACAGGGAACACTGAAGCTTTCTTT. The encoded protein is CASSAATGNTEAFF.

This clonotype was counted ten times or more. V gene TRBV10-3 combines with J gene TRBJ2-1; D is unclear. This CDR3 is built from 15 residues. Trimming pared 0 bases from V and 6 bases from J, leaving 12 bases between. Germline loops: CDR1 ENHRY, CDR2 SYGVKD. CDR3 in amino acids: CAISESGPLGNEQFF. The DNA for the CDR3 is TGTGCCATCAGTGAGTCAGGCCCGCTGGGCAATGAGCAGTTCTTC.

J is TRBJ2-3 and V is TRBV12-3 or TRBV12-4, with D possibly being TRBD1 (7 bases). The CDR3 loop spans 15 amino acids. V lost 3 bases and J lost 3, with 13 bases in between. CDR3 amino acids: CASSFEQGGTDTQYF. In DNA, the CDR3 is TGTGCCAGCAGTTTCGAGCAGGGGGGTACAGATACGCAGTATTTT.

CDR3 sequence: CASSLMGGATEAFF. CDR3 DNA: TGTGCCAGCAGCTTAATGGGAGGGGCCACTGAAGCTTTCTTT. The chain has TRBV7-3 and TRBJ1-1; D may be TRBD1 (5 bases). Trimming shortened V by 1 base and J by 4 bases, and 10 bases separated the two germline ends. Germline CDR1 SGHTA, CDR2 FQGTGA. CDR3 length equals 14 residues.

This clonotype appeared a few times. V usage is TRBV7-9 and J usage is TRBJ1-2; TRBD1 might be the D (5 bases). V lost 5 bases and J 10 bases, leaving 20 bases between the germline ends. The length of the CDR3 is 14 residues. CDR1 is SEHNR, CDR2 FQNEAQ, per germline (reference sequence). CDR3 nucleotides: TGTGCCAGCAGCGCAGGGAAGGTGACCCGAAACTACACCTTC. Translated: CASSAGKVTRNYTF.

The CDR3 spells CATSDRPNEKLFF. The CDR3 DNA sequence: TGTGCCACCAGTGATCGGCCTAATGAAAAACTGTTTTTT. V gene TRBV24-1 combines with J gene TRBJ1-4; D ambiguous. The length of the CDR3 is 13 residues. Trimming cost V 3 bases and J 3 bases, with 4 bases left between them. Germline V gives CDR1 KGHDR, CDR2 SFDVKD.

The table lists this clonotype with a few counts. This rearrangement joins TRBV27 to TRBJ2-1; possibly TRBD1 for D (5 bases). Germline assignment: CDR1 MNHEY and CDR2 SMNVEV (reference sequence). The V end lost 5 bases, the J end lost 6 bases, and 23 bases lay between the germline ends. The CDR3 has 17 amino acids. CDR3 region: CASSPTDLQGRVNEQFF. In DNA form, the CDR3 reads TGTGCCAGCAGTCCCACGGACCTTCAGGGTCGGGTCAATGAGCAGTTCTTC.

This clonotype was found a few times. CDR3 DNA sequence: TGCAGTGCTAGAGATGGGACCGGGGGACCTAATCAGCCCCAGCATTTT. Amino acid sequence: CSARDGTGGPNQPQHF. The chain joins TRBV20-1 to TRBJ1-5; weak D call: TRBD1 (5 bases). Trimming removed 0 bases from V and 4 bases from J, with 16 bases in between. Germline V gene sequence: CDR1 DFQATT, CDR2 SNEGSKA (reference sequence). There are 16 residues in the CDR3.

Ten or more counts support this clonotype. The chain has TRBV12-3 or TRBV12-4 and TRBJ2-2, with D uncertain. Trimming took off 5 bases at V and 2 bases at J, with 6 bases between the two ends. CDR3 size: 13 residues. CDR3 bases: TGTGCCAGCAGTACCGTAAACACCGGGGAGCTGTTTTTT. Amino acid sequence: CASSTVNTGELFF.

With regard to this clonotype: A much larger clone lies a single base off, so this may be a read error. The CDR3 does not end in the conserved phenylalanine or tryptophan, so this is likely a read error. This sequence joins TRBV12-3 or TRBV12-4 and TRBJ1-2; D is perhaps TRBD1 (5 bases). This CDR3 contains 14 residues. Trimming removed 3 bases from V and 1 base from J, with 9 bases in between. The CDR3 loop is CASSFGGVNYGYTL. In nucleotides, the CDR3 is TGTGCCAGCAGTTTTGGAGGGGTTAACTATGGCTACACCCTC.

This chain connects TRBV11-1 to TRBJ2-7; TRBD2 matches at 13 bases. V shed 5 bases, J shed 1 base, and the junction held 11 bases outside the gene matches. Looked up from germline, CDR1 is SGHAT and CDR2 is FQDESV (reference sequence). The CDR3 loop spans 18 amino acids. CDR3 region: CASSKTSGGTPTSYEQYF. The CDR3, as DNA: TGTGCCAGCAGCAAGACTAGCGGGGGGACTCCAACTTCCTACGAGCAGTACTTC.

The chain carries TRBV20-1 and TRBJ2-7, with 11 positions matching TRBD2. The J segment lost 0 bases and the V segment lost 6 bases, leaving 7 bases of the junction unmatched. The germline CDR1 and CDR2 sequences are DFQATT and SNEGSKA (reference sequence). This CDR3 contains 15 residues. As DNA, the CDR3 is TGCAGTGCCGCTCGACTAGCGGGGAACTCCTACGAGCAGTACTTC. As protein: CSAARLAGNSYEQYF.

The V call is TRBV6-6, the J call TRBJ1-2; the D gene is possibly TRBD1 (5 bases). The CDR3 sequence is 10 residues long. V was pared by 6 bases and J by 10 bases, with 9 bases between. CDR1 is MNHNY and CDR2 is SVGAGI in the germline V gene (reference sequence). This CDR3 is CASSRDSYTF. CDR3 nucleotide sequence: TGTGCCAGCAGCAGGGACTCCTACACCTTC.

This clonotype was seen only a few times. This chain links TRBV27 with TRBJ1-2, with 10 bases lining up with TRBD1. CDR3 length: 14 amino acids. Germline V gene lookup returns CDR1 MNHEY and CDR2 SMNVEV (reference sequence). The V and J ends lost 9 bases and 3 bases, in that order; junction bases with no gene match: 7. The CDR3 here is CASQRDRGDYGYTF. The CDR3 DNA reads TGTGCCAGTCAACGGGACAGGGGTGACTATGGCTACACCTTC.

The CDR3 loop is CSASLSGGGGETQYF. The DNA for the CDR3 is TGCAGTGCCTCTCTTAGCGGGGGGGGCGGGGAGACCCAGTACTTC. The V call is TRBV20-1, the J call TRBJ2-5; 11 bases fit TRBD2. Germline V gene data show CDR1 as DFQATT and CDR2 as SNEGSKA (reference sequence). The CDR3 has 15 residues. The junction had 11 bases not matched to a gene; V was cut back by 6 bases and J by 5 bases.